The source of this TCR beta chain is a study of T cells in Graves' hyperthyroidism and ophthalmopathy. General study findings and limits: Blood also carried most thyroid clonotypes expanded above 0.001.

About this clonotype: The antigen is unknown. A single base separates this from a much larger clone, so it may be a read error.

This CDR3 has 14 amino acids. V lost 8 bases to trimming and J lost 1 base; unmatched junction nucleotides: 6. TCR beta CDR3 regions were amplified from RNA transcripts. First-round RT-PCR with HTBI primers amplified the TCR CDR3 region. TCRdb recomputed calls from the multiplex PCR reads with MiXCR, one row per CDR3 protein. Altogether 600,000 or so distinct CDR3 sequences are present, approximately 14% being singletons, with the ten largest covering roughly 7.7%. Uncontrolled infection, other autoimmune disease, pregnancy or lactation excluded patients. The source of the PBMCs was 8 to 10 ml of fresh peripheral blood.

This TCR derives from a woman under 30 with Graves' ophthalmopathy. The chain carries TRBV12-3 or TRBV12-4 and TRBJ1-1; 8 nucleotides line up with TRBD1. Sample: blood. The CDR3 DNA sequence: TGTGCCAGCCCAGGGGGCCAAACGAACACTGAAGCTTTCTTT. This translates into CASPGGQTNTEAFF.